This T cell receptor (beta chain) was observed in a study of sequential checkpoint blockade in melanoma. Study-level background: Randomization was 1:1 between first-line nivolumab→ipilimumab and ipilimumab→nivolumab.

Treatment reported: randomized to nivolumab then ipilimumab (arm A) or the reverse (arm B). Clones were read by immunoSEQ multiplex PCR, and TCRdb kept only the in-frame ones, dropping some. The sample has around 11,000 clones, roughly two thirds seen once. This clone was counted between two and nine times. The CDR3 loop spans 16 amino acids. Germline assignment: CDR1 MNHEY and CDR2 SMNVEV (reference sequence). V gave up 7 bases and J gave up 4 bases; unmatched junction bases: 15. The clonotype originates from a human donor with melanoma. Sequences were derived from CD8+ T cells sorted from blood (inferred from file names), sampled from a patient given nivolumab and ipilimumab in sequence. V usage is TRBV27 and J usage is TRBJ2-7; 8 bases line up with TRBD2. The CDR3 DNA reads TGTGCCAGCACTTACTCGGCCGGGGGGGCGGGTTACGAGCAGTACTTC. Its translation: CASTYSAGGAGYEQYF.